This T cell receptor (beta chain) was found in a study of T cells in localized non-small cell lung cancer. With V trimmed by 0 bases and J by 2 bases, 5 bases remained unmatched. This CDR3 contains 16 residues. Germline V gives CDR1 MNHEY, CDR2 SVGAGI. Here immunoSEQ multiplex PCR was the method, and the copy in TCRdb shows in-frame clones only, minus some. This sample has 35,000 to 50,000 clones, with around 75% found just once. Note on this clone: Antigen specificity is unknown.

Whole-study results and caveats: It was uninvolved adjacent lung that showed the highest T cell clonality, exceeding tumor. Appearing in adjacent lung were a median about 50 of the top 100 tumor clones.

The sequence was collected from a woman between 35 and 70 years old with stage II squamous cell lung carcinoma. The genes are TRBV6-5 and TRBJ2-3, with 7 bases matching TRBD2. The input for sequencing was PBMCs, taken before any cancer treatment. CDR3 sequence (DNA): TGTGCCAGCAGTTACTCAAGCGGGGCGACCACAGATACGCAGTATTTT. This gives the protein CASSYSSGATTDTQYF.